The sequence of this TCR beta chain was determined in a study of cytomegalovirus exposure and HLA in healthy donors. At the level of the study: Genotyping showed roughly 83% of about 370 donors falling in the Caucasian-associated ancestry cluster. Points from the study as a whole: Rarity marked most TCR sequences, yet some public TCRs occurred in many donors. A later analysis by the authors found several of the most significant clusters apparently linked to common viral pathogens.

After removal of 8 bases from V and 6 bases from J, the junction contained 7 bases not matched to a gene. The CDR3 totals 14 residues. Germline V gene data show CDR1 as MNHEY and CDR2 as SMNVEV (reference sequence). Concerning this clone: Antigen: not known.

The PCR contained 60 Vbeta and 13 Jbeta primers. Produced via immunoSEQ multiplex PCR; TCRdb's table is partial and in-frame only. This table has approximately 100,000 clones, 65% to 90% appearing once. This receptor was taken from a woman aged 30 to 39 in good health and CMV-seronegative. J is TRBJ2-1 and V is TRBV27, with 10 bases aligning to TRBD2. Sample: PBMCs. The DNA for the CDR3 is TGTGCCAGCGCCGGGCTAGCGGGAGCCAATGAGCAGTTCTTC. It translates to CASAGLAGANEQFF.